One and the same sample provided the 5 T cell receptor beta chains below, sequenced in a study of blood T cell repertoires in COVID-19. Generated by immunoSEQ multiplex PCR, the TCRdb table keeps only in-frame clones and is missing some. The data show some 300,000 clones, around 86% seen once. Sequences were obtained from peripheral blood. Receptor source: an older man with acute or convalescent COVID-19.

The chain links TRBV2 to TRBJ1-6; tentatively, D is TRBD1 (5 bases). The germline CDR1 and CDR2 sequences are SNHLY and FYNNEI. The V end was cut by 4 bases, the J end by 7 bases, with 14 bases between. The CDR3 spans 15 residues. Here the CDR3 DNA reads TGTGCCAGCAGTGCGGGGCGGGACGCAAATTCACCCCTCCACTTT. It is translated as CASSAGRDANSPLHF.

The rearrangement uses TRBV6-6 and TRBJ1-2, with a tentative D call TRBD1 (5 bases). V lost 4 bases and J 8 bases, leaving 14 bases between the germline ends. The CDR3 has 13 amino acids. From germline, CDR1 is MNHNY and CDR2 SVGAGI (reference sequence). The CDR3 coding sequence is TGTGCCAGCAGTTTCGAGCGGGGGGTGGGCTACACCTTC. Protein sequence: CASSFERGVGYTF.

This chain joins TRBV19 and TRBJ1-2, with D possibly being TRBD1 (6 bases). V was clipped by 4 bases and J by 5 bases, with 23 bases between them. CDR3 length: 17 residues. Germline-derived CDR1 and CDR2 are LNHDA and SQIVND (reference sequence). CDR3 region: CASSTGTPRPLGYGYTF. In DNA, the CDR3 is TGTGCCAGTAGTACCGGGACACCTCGCCCCTTAGGATATGGCTACACCTTC.

The gene calls are TRBV4-3 and TRBJ2-3, with TRBD2 matching over 9 bases. The germline gives CDR1 LGHNA, CDR2 YSLEER. The V segment lost 0 bases and the J segment 1 base; nucleotides outside the gene matches: 5. The CDR3 length is 17 residues. CDR3 loop: CASSQDLGGGGTDTQYF. The CDR3 DNA reads as TGCGCCAGCAGCCAAGATTTAGGCGGGGGGGGCACAGATACGCAGTATTTT.

Concerning this clone: Other DNA sequences in this specimen translate into the identical CDR3. The chain is built from TRBV5-1 and TRBJ1-3; D is possibly TRBD1 (5 bases). The germline gives CDR1 SGHRS, CDR2 YFSETQ. The germline V and J ends were trimmed by 0 bases and 4 bases, with 8 bases remaining between them. This CDR3 region has 14 residues. CDR3 coding DNA: TGCGCCAGCAGCTTGGGGACATCAGGAAACACCATATATTTT. This sequence encodes CASSLGTSGNTIYF.